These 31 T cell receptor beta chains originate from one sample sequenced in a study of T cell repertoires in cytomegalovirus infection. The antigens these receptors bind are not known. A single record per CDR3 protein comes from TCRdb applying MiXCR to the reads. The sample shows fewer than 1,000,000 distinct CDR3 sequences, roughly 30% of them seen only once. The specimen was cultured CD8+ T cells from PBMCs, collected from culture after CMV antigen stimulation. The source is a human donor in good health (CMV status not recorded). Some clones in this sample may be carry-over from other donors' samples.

CDR3 in amino acids: CATSRRGPPYNEQFF. The DNA for the CDR3 is TGTGCCACCAGCAGGCGGGGGCCCCCCTACAATGAGCAGTTCTTC. V is TRBV15 and J is TRBJ2-1; D may be TRBD2 (7 bases). Trimming removed 3 bases at V and 2 bases at J, with 11 bases between. The germline CDR1 and CDR2 sequences are LNHNV and YYDKDF (reference sequence). The CDR3 contains 15 residues. Full variable domain (rest looked up from reference TRBV15 and TRBJ2-1): DAMVIQNPRYQVTQFGKPVTLSCSQTLNHNVMYWYQQKSSQAPKLLFHYYDKDFNNEADTPDNFQSRRPNTSFCFLDIRSPGLGDTAMYLCATSRRGPPYNEQFFGPGTRLTVL.

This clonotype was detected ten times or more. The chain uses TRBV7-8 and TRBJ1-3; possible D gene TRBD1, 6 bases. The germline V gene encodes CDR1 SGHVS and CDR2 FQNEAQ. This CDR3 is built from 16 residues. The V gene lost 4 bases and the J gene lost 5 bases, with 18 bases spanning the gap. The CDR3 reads CASSSYRDFGRNTIYF. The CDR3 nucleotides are TGTGCCAGCAGCTCTTACAGGGATTTCGGACGAAACACCATATATTTT.

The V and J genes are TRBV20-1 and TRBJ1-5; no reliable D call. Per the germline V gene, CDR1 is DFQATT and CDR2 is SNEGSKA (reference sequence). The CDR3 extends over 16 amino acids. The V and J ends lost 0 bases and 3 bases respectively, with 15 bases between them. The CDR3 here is CSARDSNKADNQPQHF. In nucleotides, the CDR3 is TGCAGTGCTAGAGATTCCAACAAGGCAGACAATCAGCCCCAGCATTTT.

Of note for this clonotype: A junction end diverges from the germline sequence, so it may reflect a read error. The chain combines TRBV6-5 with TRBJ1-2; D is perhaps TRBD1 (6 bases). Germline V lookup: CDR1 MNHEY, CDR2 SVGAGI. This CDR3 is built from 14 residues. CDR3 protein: CASRLTTGDYGYIF. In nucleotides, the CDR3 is TGTGCCAGCAGGCTGACGACAGGTGACTATGGCTACATCTTC.

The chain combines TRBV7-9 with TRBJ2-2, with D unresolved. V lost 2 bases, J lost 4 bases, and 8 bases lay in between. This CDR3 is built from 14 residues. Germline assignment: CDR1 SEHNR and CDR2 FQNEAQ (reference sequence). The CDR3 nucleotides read TGTGCCAGCAGCTTATTGGTAGCCACCGGGGAGCTGTTTTTT. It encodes CASSLLVATGELFF.

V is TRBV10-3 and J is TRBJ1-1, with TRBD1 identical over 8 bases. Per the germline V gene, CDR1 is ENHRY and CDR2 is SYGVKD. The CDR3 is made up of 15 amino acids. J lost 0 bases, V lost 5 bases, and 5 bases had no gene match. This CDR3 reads CAISPGTGMNTEAFF. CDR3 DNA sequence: TGTGCCATCAGTCCCGGGACAGGTATGAACACTGAAGCTTTCTTT.

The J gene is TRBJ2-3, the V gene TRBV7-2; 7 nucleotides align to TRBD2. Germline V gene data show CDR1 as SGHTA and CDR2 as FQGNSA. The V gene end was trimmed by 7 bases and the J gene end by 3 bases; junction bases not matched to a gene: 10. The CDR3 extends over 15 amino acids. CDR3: CASTPSGGRTDTQYF. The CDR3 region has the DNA TGTGCCAGCACCCCCTCCGGGGGGAGAACAGATACGCAGTATTTT.

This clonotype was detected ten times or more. The CDR3 DNA is TGTGCCAGCAGCTTAAATCAGGGATACGAGCAGTACGTC. Protein product: CASSLNQGYEQYV. The chain is built from TRBV7-2 and TRBJ2-7; tentatively, D is TRBD1 (5 bases). Germline V lookup: CDR1 SGHTA, CDR2 FQGNSA. Deletions cut 2 bases from V and 4 bases from J, with 9 bases between. The length of the CDR3 is 13 residues.

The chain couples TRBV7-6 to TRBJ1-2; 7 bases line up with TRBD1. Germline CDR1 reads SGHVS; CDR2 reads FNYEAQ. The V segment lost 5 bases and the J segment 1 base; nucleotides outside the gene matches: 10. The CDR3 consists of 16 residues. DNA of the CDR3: TGTGCCAGCAGCGCAGAACTACAGGGGATTAACTATGGCTACACCTTC. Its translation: CASSAELQGINYGYTF.

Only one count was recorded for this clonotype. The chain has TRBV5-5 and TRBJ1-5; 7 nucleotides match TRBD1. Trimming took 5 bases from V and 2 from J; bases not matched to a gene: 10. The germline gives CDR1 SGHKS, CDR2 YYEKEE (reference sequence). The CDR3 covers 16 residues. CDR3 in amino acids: CASRTGQDGGNQPQHF. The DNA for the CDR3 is TGTGCCAGCAGGACAGGACAGGACGGGGGCAATCAGCCCCAGCATTTT.

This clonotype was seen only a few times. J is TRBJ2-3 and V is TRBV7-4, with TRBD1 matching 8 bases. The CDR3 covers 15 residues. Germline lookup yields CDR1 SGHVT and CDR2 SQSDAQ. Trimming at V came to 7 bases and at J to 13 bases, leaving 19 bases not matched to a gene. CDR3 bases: TGTGCCAGCATCCCCGTAGCAGGGGGCCCAGGGGAGGAGTATTTT. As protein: CASIPVAGGPGEEYF.

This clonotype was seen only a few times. The CDR3 spells CASSIERVSEQFF. The CDR3 region has the DNA TGTGCCAGTAGTATAGAAAGGGTGAGTGAGCAGTTCTTC. The genes are TRBV19 and TRBJ2-1; D unclear. The germline V gene has CDR1 LNHDA and CDR2 SQIVND (reference sequence). The CDR3 covers 13 residues. V shed 0 bases and J shed 9 bases, with 9 bases lying between them.

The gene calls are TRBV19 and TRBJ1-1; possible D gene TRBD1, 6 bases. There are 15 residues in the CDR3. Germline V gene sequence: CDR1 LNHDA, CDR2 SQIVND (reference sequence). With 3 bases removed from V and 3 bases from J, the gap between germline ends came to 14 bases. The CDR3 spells CASSISRGPYTEAFF. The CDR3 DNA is TGTGCCAGTAGTATCTCCAGGGGTCCCTACACTGAAGCTTTCTTT.

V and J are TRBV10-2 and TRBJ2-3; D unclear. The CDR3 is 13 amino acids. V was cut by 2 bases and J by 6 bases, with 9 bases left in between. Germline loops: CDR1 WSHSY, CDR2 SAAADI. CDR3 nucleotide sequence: TGCGCCAGCAGTGAGCAGGCGAGGGATACGCAGTATTTT. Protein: CASSEQARDTQYF.

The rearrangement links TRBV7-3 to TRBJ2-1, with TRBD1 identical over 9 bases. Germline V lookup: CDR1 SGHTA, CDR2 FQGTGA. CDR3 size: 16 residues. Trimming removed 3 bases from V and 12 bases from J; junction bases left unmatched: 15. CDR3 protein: CASSFYGQGKRGRQFF. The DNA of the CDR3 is TGTGCCAGCAGCTTTTACGGACAGGGGAAACGGGGACGGCAGTTCTTC.

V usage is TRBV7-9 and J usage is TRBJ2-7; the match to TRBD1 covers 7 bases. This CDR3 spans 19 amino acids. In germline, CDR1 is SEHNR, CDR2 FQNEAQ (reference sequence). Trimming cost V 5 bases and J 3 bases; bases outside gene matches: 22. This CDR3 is CASSPRQGQTTVSRYEQYF. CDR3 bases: TGTGCCAGCAGCCCTAGACAGGGACAGACGACTGTATCCCGCTACGAGCAGTACTTC. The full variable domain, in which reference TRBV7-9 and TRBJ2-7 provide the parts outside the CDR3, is DTGVSQNPRHKITKRGQNVTFRCDPISEHNRLYWYRQTLGQGPEFLTYFQNEAQLEKSRLLSDRFSAERPKGSFSTLEIQRTEQGDSAMYLCASSPRQGQTTVSRYEQYFGPGTRLTVT.

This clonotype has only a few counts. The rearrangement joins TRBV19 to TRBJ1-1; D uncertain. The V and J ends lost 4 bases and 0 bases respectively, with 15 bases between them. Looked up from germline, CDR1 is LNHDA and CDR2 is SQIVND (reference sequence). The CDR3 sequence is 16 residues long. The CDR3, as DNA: TGTGCCAGTAGTAGGCCCGGCGAGGGAGTGAACACTGAAGCTTTCTTT. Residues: CASSRPGEGVNTEAFF. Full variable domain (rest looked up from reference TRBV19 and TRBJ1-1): DGGITQSPKYLFRKEGQNVTLSCEQNLNHDAMYWYRQDPGQGLRLIYYSQIVNDFQKGDIAEGYSVSREKKESFPLTVTSAQKNPTAFYLCASSRPGEGVNTEAFFGQGTRLTVV.

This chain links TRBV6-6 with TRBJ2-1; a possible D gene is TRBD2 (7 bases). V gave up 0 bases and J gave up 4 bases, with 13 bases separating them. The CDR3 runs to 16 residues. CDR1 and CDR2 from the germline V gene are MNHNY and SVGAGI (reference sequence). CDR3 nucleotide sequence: TGTGCCAGCAGTTACTCTTGGGAGGGGGGGTACAATGAGCAGTTCTTC. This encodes CASSYSWEGGYNEQFF.

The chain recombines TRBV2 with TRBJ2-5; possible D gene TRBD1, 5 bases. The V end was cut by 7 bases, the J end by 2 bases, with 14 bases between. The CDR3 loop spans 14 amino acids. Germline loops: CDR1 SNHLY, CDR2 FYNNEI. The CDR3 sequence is CASTGAGLQETQYF. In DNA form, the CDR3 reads TGTGCCAGCACTGGGGCAGGTTTACAAGAGACCCAGTACTTC.

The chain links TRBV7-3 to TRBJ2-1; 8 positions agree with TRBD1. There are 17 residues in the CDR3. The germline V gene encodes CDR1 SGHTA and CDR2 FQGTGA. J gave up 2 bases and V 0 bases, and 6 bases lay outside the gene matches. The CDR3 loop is CASSLTWQGAPYNEQFF. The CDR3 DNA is TGTGCCAGCAGCTTAACGTGGCAGGGGGCCCCCTACAATGAGCAGTTCTTC.

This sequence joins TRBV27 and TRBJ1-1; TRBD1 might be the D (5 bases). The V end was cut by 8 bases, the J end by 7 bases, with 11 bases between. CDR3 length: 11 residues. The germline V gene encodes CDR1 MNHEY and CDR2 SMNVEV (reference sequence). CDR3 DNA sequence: TGTGCCAGCTGGGGGTCGCGTGAAGCTTTCTTT. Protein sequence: CASWGSREAFF.

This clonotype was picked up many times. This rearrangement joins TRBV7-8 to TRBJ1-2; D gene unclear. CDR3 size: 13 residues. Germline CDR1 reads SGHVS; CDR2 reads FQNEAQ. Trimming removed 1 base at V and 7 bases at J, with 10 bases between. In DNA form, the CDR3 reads TGTGCCAGCAGCTTAGATGCAGCGGGTGGCTACACCTTC. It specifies CASSLDAAGGYTF.

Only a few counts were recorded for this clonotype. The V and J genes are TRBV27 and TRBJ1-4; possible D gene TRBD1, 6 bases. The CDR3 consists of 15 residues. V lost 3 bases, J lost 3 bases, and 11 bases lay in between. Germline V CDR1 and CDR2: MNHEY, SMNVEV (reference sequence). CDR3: CASSFSGAPNEKLFF. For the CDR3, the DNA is TGTGCCAGCAGTTTTTCGGGGGCTCCTAATGAAAAACTGTTTTTT.

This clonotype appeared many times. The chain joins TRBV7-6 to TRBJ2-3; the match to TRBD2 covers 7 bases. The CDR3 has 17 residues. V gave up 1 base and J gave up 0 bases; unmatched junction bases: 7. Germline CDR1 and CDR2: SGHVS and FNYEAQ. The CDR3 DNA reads TGTGCCAGCAGCTTAGGCGACGGGGGGACTAGCACAGATACGCAGTATTTT. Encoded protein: CASSLGDGGTSTDTQYF.

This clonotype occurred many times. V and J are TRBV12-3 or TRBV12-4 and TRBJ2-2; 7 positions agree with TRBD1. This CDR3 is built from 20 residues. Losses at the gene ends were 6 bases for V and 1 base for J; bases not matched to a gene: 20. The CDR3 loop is CASSSLTGTADGWNTGELFF. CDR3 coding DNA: TGTGCCAGCAGCTCCCTGACCGGGACAGCGGACGGATGGAACACCGGGGAGCTGTTTTTT.

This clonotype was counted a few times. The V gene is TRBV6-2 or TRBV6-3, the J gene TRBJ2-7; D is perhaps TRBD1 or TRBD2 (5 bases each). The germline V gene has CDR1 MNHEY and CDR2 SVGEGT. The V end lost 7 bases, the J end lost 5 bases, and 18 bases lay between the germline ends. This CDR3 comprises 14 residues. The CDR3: CASTSGRGLHEQYV. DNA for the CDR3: TGTGCCAGCACCTCGGGACGAGGGTTACACGAGCAGTACGTC.

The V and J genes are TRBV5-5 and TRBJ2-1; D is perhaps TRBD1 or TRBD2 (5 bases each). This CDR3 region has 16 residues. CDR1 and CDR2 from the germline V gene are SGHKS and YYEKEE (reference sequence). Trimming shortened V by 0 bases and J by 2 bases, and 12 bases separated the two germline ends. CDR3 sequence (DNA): TGTGCCAGCAGCTTGGACGCCCTGGGACCCTACAATGAGCAGTTCTTC. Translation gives CASSLDALGPYNEQFF.

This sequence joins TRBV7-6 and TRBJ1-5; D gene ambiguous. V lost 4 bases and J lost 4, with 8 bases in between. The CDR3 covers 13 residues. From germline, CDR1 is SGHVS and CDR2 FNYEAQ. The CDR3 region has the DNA TGTGCCAGCAGCTCACACGGAAATCAGCCCCAGCATTTT. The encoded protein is CASSSHGNQPQHF.

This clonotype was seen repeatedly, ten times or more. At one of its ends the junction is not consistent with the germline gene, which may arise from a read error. DNA of the CDR3: TGTGCCAGCAGTCTAGCGGGGGGGCCGATCGGGGAGCTGTTTTTT. It yields the protein CASSLAGGPIGELFF. The chain employs TRBV12-3 or TRBV12-4 and TRBJ2-2; TRBD2 aligns across 12 bases. The CDR3 runs to 15 residues.

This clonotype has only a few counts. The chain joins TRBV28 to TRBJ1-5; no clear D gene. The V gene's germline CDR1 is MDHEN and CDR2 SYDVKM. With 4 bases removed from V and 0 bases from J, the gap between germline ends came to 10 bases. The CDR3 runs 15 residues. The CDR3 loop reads CASSSHRNSNQPQHF. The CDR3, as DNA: TGTGCCAGCAGTTCCCACAGAAATAGCAATCAGCCCCAGCATTTT.

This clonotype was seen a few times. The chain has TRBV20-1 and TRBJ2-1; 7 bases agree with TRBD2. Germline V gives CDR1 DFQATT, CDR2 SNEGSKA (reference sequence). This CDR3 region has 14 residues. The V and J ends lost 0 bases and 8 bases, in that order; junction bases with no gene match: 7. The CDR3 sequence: CSAREGLGLDEQFF. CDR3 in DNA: TGCAGTGCTAGAGAAGGACTAGGGTTGGATGAGCAGTTCTTC.